This T cell receptor beta chain was sequenced during a study of blood T cell repertoires in COVID-19. The overall study: Sample material is recorded as cDNA or gDNA derived from T cells, B-cell-depleted T cells, or PBMCs.

The CDR3 is 17 amino acids. Germline values: CDR1 SGHDT, CDR2 YYEEEE. The V gene end was trimmed by 4 bases and the J gene end by 4 bases; junction bases not matched to a gene: 15. In the original analysis: Using reference gene primer amplification, nucleated cell counts were estimated. Clones were read by immunoSEQ multiplex PCR, and TCRdb kept only the in-frame ones, dropping some. V and J calls and clone size are those listed in that table; D and trimming were worked out from the DNA. The sample includes 190,000 or so clones, 80% to 85% of them seen just once. Specimen: PBMCs or T cells enriched from blood (not recorded which). This TCR was recovered from a man in his forties who had recovered from COVID-19. The rearrangement uses TRBV5-6 and TRBJ2-7; 9 bases map to TRBD1. Here the CDR3 DNA reads TGTGCCAGCAGCACCGGACGTGGGACAGGGTATGGGTACGAGCAGTACTTC. It yields the protein CASSTGRGTGYGYEQYF.